These 9 T cell receptor beta chains were sequenced from one sample in a study of shared clonotypes between healthy human individuals. The protocol was immunoSEQ multiplex PCR, while the TCRdb copy is restricted to in-frame clones and leaves out a portion. The profile covers over 2 million clones, with under 95% appearing a single time and around 0.4% taken by the ten largest. Sequenced material: naive CD4+ T cells from PBMCs. As to subset: CD45RA+ positively selected. The receptor source for this set is a man between 18 and 29 years old in good health. Some clones in this sample may be carry-over from other donors' samples.

This clone was seen a handful of times. The chain couples TRBV18 to TRBJ1-1; the D is unclear. The V gene's germline CDR1 is KGHSH and CDR2 LQKENI. V was shortened by 1 base and J by 7 bases, with 10 bases between the two germline ends. The CDR3 extends over 13 amino acids. CDR3 amino acids: CASSPQGRVEAFF. Written as DNA, the CDR3 is TGTGCCAGCTCACCACAAGGGAGGGTTGAAGCTTTCTTT.

Points on this clone: Other DNA sequences in the sample encode the same CDR3. J is TRBJ1-5 and V is TRBV5-5; no definite D call. Germline CDR1 and CDR2: SGHKS and YYEKEE (reference sequence). Trimming removed 1 base at V and 5 bases at J, with 7 bases between. The CDR3 is made up of 13 amino acids. In DNA form, the CDR3 reads TGTGCCAGCAGCTTGAGGTCGGATCAGCCCCAGCATTTT. Translation gives CASSLRSDQPQHF.

The chain uses TRBV18 and TRBJ1-4; no reliable D call. CDR1 and CDR2 (germline): KGHSH, LQKENI. The CDR3 contains 15 residues. With 3 bases removed from V and 8 bases from J, the gap between germline ends came to 16 bases. This chain's CDR3 is CASSPSVGLGEKLFF. DNA for the CDR3: TGTGCCAGCTCACCTAGTGTGGGTTTAGGAGAAAAACTGTTTTTT.

The chain joins TRBV5-1 to TRBJ2-5, with TRBD2 matching over 10 bases. J lost 4 bases, V lost 4 bases, and 10 bases had no gene match. The CDR3 has 16 residues. CDR1 SGHRS and CDR2 YFSETQ come from the germline V gene. The CDR3 DNA reads TGCGCCAGCAGCCCTTCTAGCGGGAGCGGCGGAGAGACCCAGTACTTC. Protein: CASSPSSGSGGETQYF.

In this sample, this clone turned up a few times. The CDR3 loop reads CASRSGTGASWAFF. The CDR3 DNA reads as TGTGCCAGCAGATCCGGGACAGGGGCCTCTTGGGCTTTCTTT. The V call is TRBV28, the J call TRBJ1-1, with TRBD1 identical over 10 bases. CDR3 length: 14 residues. The V and J ends lost 6 bases and 11 bases, in that order; junction bases with no gene match: 12. Germline lookup yields CDR1 MDHEN and CDR2 SYDVKM.

This chain uses TRBV11-2 with TRBJ2-7; D not certain. Germline V gene data show CDR1 as SGHAT and CDR2 as FQNNGV. The CDR3 consists of 15 residues. Trimming removed 0 bases from V and 2 bases from J, with 11 bases in between. CDR3 loop: CASSLDRPRAYEQYF. The CDR3, as DNA: TGTGCCAGCAGCTTAGATCGCCCTAGAGCCTACGAGCAGTACTTC.

With regard to this clone: Other DNA sequences of this sample code for an identical CDR3. The V and J genes are TRBV28 and TRBJ1-5; 8 bases match TRBD1. The CDR3 extends over 15 amino acids. V lost 5 bases to trimming and J lost 7 bases; unmatched junction nucleotides: 10. Germline V gene sequence: CDR1 MDHEN, CDR2 SYDVKM. The CDR3 is CASSPADRGGQPQHF. As DNA, the CDR3 is TGTGCCAGCAGTCCTGCTGACAGGGGCGGGCAGCCCCAGCATTTT.

The chain uses TRBV7-8 and TRBJ1-2; D remains ambiguous. CDR1 is SGHVS, CDR2 FQNEAQ, per germline. The V end was cut by 3 bases, the J end by 4 bases, with 9 bases between. CDR3 size: 13 residues. CDR3 nucleotide sequence: TGTGCCAGCAGCTTCGACCAGACCTATGGCTACACCTTC. Encoded protein: CASSFDQTYGYTF.

This clone occurred a few times. The rearrangement uses TRBV5-1 and TRBJ2-5; perhaps TRBD2 as D (5 bases). Germline V gene lookup returns CDR1 SGHRS and CDR2 YFSETQ. V was clipped by 2 bases and J by 0 bases, with 17 bases between them. The CDR3 loop spans 17 amino acids. This chain's CDR3 is CASSFGVLAANQETQYF. Written as DNA, the CDR3 is TGCGCCAGCAGCTTTGGAGTCCTAGCAGCCAACCAAGAGACCCAGTACTTC.